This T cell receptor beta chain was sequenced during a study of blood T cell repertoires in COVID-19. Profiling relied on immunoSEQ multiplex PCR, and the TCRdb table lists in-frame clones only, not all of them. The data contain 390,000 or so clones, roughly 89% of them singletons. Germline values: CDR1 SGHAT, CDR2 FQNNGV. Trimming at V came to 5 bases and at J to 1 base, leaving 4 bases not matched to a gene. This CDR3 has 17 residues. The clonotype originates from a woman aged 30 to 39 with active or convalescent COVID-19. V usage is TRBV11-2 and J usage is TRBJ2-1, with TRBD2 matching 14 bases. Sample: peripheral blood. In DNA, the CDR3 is TGTGCCAGCAGCCAAGGACTAGCGGGAGGTTCCTACAATGAGCAGTTCTTC. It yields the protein CASSQGLAGGSYNEQFF.